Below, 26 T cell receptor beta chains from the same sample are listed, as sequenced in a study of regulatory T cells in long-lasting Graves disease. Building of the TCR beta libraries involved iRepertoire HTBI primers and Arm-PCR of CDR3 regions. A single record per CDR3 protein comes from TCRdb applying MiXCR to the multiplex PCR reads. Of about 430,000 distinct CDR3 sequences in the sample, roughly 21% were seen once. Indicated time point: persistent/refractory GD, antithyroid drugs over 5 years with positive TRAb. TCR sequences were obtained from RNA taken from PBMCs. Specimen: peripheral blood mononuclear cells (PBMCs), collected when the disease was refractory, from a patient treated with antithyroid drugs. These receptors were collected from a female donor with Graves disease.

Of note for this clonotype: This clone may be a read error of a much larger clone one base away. CDR3 in amino acids: CASRGPSRVAGELFF. Here the CDR3 DNA reads TGTGCCAGCCGGGGGCCATCCAGAGTGGCCGGGGAGCTGTTTTTT. This rearrangement joins TRBV27 to TRBJ2-2; TRBD1 or TRBD2 may be the D gene (6 bases each). The length of the CDR3 is 15 residues. With 8 bases removed from V and 6 bases from J, the gap between germline ends came to 19 bases. CDR1 is MNHEY and CDR2 is SMNVEV in the germline V gene (reference sequence).

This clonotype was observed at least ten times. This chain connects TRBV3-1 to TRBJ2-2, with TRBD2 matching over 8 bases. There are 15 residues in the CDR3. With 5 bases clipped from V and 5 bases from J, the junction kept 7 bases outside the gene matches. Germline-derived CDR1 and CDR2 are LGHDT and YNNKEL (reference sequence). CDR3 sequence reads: CASSEGLAVTGELFF. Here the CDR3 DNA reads TGTGCCAGCAGCGAAGGACTAGCCGTAACCGGGGAGCTGTTTTTT.

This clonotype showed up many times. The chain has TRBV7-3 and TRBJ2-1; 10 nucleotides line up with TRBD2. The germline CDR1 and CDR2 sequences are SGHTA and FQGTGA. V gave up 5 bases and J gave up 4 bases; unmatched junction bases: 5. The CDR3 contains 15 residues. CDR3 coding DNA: TGTGCCAGCAGCCACACTAGCGGGACTTACAATGAGCAGTTCTTC. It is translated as CASSHTSGTYNEQFF.

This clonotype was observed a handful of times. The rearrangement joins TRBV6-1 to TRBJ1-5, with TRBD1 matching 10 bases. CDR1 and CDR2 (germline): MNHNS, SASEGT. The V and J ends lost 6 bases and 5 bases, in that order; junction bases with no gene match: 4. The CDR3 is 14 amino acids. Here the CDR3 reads CASRMTGGHQPQHF. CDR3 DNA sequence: TGTGCCAGCAGAATGACAGGGGGCCATCAGCCCCAGCATTTT.

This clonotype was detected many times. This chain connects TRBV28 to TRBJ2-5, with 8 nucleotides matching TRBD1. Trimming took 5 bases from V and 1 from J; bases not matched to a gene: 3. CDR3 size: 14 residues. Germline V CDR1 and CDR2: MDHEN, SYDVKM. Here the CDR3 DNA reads TGTGCCAGCAGTGGGGACAGGCTCCAAGAGACCCAGTACTTC. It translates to CASSGDRLQETQYF.

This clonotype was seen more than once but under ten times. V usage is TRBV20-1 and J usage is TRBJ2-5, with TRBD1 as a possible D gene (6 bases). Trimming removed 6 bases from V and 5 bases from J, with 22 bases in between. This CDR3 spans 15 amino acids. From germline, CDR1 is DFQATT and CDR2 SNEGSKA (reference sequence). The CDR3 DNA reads TGCAGTGCAACGTGGGGACATCCCTCCCAGGAGACCCAGTACTTC. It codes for CSATWGHPSQETQYF.

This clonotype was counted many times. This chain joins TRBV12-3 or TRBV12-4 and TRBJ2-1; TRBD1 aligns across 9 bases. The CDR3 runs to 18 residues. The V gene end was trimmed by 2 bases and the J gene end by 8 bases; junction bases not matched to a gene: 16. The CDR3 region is CASSLSFGQGLPIYEQFF. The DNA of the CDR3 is TGTGCCAGCAGTTTAAGTTTTGGACAGGGGCTACCAATTTATGAGCAGTTCTTC.

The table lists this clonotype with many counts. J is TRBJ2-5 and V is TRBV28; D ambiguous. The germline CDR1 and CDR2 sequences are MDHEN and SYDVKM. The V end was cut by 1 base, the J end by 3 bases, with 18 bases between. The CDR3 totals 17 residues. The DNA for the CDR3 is TGTGCCAGCAGTTTATTTAAGGTCCCACGAAGAGAAGAGACCCAGTACTTC. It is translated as CASSLFKVPRREETQYF.

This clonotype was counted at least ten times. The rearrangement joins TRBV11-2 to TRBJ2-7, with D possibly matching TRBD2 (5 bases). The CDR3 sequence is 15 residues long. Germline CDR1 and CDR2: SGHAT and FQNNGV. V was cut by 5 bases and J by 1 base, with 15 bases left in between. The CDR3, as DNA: TGTGCCAGCAGCCCCGGGGTAGAGGCGTCCTACGAGCAGTACTTC. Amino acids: CASSPGVEASYEQYF.

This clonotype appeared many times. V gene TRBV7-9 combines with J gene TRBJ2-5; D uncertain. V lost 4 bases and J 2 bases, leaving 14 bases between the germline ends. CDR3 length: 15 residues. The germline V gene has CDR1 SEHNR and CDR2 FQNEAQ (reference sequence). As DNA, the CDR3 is TGTGCCAGCAGCTCGGGCGTTGGCGGTCAAGAGACCCAGTACTTC. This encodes CASSSGVGGQETQYF.

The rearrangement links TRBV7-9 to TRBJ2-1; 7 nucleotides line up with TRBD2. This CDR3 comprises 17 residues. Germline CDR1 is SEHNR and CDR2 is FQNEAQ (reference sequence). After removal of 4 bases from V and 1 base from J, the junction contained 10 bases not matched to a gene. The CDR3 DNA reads TGTGCCAGCAGCTCCCGGGCAGCGGGGAGTTCCTACAATGAGCAGTTCTTC. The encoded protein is CASSSRAAGSSYNEQFF.

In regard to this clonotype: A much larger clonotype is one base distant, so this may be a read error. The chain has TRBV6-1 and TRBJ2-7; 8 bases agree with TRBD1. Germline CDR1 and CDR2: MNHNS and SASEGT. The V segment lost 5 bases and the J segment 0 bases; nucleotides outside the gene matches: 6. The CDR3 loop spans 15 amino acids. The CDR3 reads CASSRAGTGSYEQYF. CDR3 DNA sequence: TGTGCCAGCAGTCGGGCCGGGACAGGCTCCTACGAGCAGTACTTC.

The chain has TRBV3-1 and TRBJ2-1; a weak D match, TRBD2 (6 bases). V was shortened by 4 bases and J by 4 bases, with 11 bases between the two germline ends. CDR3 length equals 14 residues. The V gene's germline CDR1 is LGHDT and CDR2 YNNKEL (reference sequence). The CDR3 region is CASSRGGTYNEQFF. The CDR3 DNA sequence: TGTGCCAGCAGCCGGGGCGGGACTTACAATGAGCAGTTCTTC.

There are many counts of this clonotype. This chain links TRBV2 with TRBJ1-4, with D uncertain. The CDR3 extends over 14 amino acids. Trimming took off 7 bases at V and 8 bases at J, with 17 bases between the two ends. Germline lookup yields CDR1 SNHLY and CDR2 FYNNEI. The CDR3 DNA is TGTGCCAGCAAGAGGGAGAAAACATACGAAAAACTGTTTTTT. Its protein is CASKREKTYEKLFF.

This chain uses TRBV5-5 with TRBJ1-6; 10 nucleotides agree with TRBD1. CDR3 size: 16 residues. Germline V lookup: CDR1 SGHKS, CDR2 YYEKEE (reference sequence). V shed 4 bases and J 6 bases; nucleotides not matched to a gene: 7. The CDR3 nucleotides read TGTGCCAGCAGCGGACTAGGACAGGGGGTTAATTCACCCCTCCACTTT. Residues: CASSGLGQGVNSPLHF.

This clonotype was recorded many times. Written as DNA, the CDR3 is TGTGCCAGCAGCTTAGGCTATGGGCTAGCGGGAATGGTTCAAGAGACCCAGTACTTC. It specifies CASSLGYGLAGMVQETQYF. The chain joins TRBV11-2 to TRBJ2-5; 9 bases align to TRBD2. CDR1 and CDR2 from the germline V gene are SGHAT and FQNNGV. J lost 2 bases, V lost 1 base, and 14 bases had no gene match. The CDR3 runs 19 residues.

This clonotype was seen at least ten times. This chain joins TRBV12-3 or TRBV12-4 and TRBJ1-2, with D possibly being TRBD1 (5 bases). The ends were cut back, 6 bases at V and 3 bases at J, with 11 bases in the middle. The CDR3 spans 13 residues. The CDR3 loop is CASSEQVDYGYTF. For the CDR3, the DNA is TGTGCCAGCAGCGAACAGGTAGACTATGGCTACACCTTC.

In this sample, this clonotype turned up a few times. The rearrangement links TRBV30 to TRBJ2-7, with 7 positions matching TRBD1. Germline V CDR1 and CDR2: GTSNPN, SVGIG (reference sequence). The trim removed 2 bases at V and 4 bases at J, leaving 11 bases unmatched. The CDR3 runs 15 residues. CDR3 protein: CAWSPPGQWGYEQYF. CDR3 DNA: TGTGCCTGGAGTCCACCGGGACAGTGGGGGTACGAGCAGTACTTC.

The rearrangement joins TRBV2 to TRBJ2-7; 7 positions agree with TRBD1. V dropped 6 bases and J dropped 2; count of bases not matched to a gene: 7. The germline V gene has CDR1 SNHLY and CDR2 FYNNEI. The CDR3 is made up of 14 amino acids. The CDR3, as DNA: TGTGCCAGCAGACCACCGGGACAGACCTACGAGCAGTACTTC. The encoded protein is CASRPPGQTYEQYF. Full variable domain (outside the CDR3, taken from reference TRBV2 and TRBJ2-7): EPEVTQTPSHQVTQMGQEVILRCVPISNHLYFYWYRQILGQKVEFLVSFYNNEISEKSEIFDDQFSVERPDGSNFTLKIRSTKLEDSAMYFCASRPPGQTYEQYFGPGTRLTVT.

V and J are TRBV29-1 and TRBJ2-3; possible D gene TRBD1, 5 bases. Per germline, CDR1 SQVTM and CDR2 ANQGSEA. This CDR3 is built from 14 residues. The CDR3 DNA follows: TGCGCACTCTTGTCAAGGGGCAGCACAGATACGCAGTATTTT. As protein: CALLSRGSTDTQYF.

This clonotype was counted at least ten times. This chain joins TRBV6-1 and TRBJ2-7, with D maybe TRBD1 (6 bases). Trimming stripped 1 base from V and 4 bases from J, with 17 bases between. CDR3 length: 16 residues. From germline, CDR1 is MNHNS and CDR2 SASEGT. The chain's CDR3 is CASSEGPSETGYEQYF. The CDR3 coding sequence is TGTGCCAGCAGTGAAGGGCCCTCCGAGACAGGATACGAGCAGTACTTC.

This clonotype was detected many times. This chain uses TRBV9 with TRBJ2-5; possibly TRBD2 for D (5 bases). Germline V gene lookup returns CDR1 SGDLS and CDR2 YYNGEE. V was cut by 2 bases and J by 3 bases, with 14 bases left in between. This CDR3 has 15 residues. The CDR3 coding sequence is TGTGCCAGCAGCGTTTCAGCGGCAGAAGAAGAGACCCAGTACTTC. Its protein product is CASSVSAAEEETQYF. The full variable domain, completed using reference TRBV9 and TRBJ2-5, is DSGVTQTPKHLITATGQRVTLRCSPRSGDLSVYWYQQSLDQGLQFLIQYYNGEERAKGNILERFSAQQFPDLHSELNLSSLELGDSALYFCASSVSAAEEETQYFGPGTRLLVL.

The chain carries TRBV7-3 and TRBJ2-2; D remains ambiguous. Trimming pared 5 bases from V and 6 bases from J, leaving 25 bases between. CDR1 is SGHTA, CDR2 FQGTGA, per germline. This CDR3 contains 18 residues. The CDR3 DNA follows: TGTGCCAGCAGCCTCATACTCGGGCAGGCCCTTGCGGCCGGGGAGCTGTTTTTT. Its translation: CASSLILGQALAAGELFF.

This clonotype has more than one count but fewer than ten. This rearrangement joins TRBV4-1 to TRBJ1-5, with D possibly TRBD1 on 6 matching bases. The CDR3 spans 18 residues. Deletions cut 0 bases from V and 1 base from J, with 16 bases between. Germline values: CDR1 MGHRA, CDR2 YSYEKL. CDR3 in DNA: TGCGCCAGCAGCCAAGAGTTTGGGGGGGCGTCCAGCAATCAGCCCCAGCATTTT. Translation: CASSQEFGGASSNQPQHF.

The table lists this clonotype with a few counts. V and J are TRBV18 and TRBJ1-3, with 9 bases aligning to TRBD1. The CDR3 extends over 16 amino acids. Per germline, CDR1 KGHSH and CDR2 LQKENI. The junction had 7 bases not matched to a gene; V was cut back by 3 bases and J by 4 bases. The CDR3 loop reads CASSPPTGGSGNTIYF. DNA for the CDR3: TGTGCCAGCTCACCCCCGACAGGGGGTTCGGGAAACACCATATATTTT.

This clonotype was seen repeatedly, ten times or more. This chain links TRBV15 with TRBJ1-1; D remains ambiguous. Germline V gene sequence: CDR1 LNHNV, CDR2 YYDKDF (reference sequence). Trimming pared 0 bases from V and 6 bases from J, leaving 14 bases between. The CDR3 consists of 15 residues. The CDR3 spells CATSRDPWEKAEAFF. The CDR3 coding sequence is TGTGCCACCAGCAGAGATCCATGGGAGAAGGCTGAAGCTTTCTTT.